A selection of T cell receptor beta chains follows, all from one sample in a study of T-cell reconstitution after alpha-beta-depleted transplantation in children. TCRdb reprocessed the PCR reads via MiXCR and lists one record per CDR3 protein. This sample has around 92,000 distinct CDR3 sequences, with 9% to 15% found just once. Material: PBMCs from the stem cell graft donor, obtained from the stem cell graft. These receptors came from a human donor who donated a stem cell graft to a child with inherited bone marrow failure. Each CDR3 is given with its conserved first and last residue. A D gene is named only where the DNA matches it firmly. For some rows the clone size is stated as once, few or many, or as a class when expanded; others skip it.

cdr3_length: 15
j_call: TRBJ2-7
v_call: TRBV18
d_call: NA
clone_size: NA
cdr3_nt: TGTGCCAGCTCACCGTACCGGGACACTTCCTACGAGCAGTACTTC
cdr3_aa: CASSPYRDTSYEQYF

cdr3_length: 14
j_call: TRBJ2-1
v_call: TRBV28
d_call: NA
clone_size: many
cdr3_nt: TGTGCCAGCAGTTTTTTTCAGGGTACCAATGAGCAGTTCTTC
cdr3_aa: CASSFFQGTNEQFF

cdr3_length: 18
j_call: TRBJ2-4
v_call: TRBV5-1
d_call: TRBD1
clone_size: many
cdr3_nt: TGCGCCCTTCTGGCCGGGACAGGGCCCCAAATTGAAAAAAACATTCAGTACTTC
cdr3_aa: CALLAGTGPQIEKNIQYF

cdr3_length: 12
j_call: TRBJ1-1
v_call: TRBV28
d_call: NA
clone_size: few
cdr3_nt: TGTGCCAGCAGTTTATTAGGCAATAAAGCTTTCTTT
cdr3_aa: CASSLLGNKAFF

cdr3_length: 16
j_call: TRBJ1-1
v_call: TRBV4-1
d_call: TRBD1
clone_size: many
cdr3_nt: TGCGCCAGCAGCCAAACCCGGGACAGGGGGCTGGTTGCAGCTTTCTTT
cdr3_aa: CASSQTRDRGLVAAFF

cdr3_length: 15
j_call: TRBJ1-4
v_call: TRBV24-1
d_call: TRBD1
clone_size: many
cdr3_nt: TGTGCCACCAGTGATTCCGGGACAGGGGGTGAAAAACTGTTTTTT
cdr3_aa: CATSDSGTGGEKLFF

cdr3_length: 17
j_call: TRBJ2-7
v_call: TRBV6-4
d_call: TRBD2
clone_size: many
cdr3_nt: TGTGCCAGCAGTGGCCCCAGGGAAGCGGGAGACCTCTCTGAGCAGTACTTC
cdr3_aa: CASSGPREAGDLSEQYF

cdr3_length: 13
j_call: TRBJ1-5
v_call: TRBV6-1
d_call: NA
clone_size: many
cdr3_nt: TGTGCCAGCAGTGAAGCCCAAAATCAGCCCCAGCATTTT
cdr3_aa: CASSEAQNQPQHF

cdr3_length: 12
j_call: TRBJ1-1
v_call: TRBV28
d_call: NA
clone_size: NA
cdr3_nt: TGTGCCAGCCTGCAGCTCACCACTGAAGCTTTCTTT
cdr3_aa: CASLQLTTEAFF

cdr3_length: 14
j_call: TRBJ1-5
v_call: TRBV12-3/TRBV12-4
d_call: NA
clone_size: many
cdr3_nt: TGTGCCAGCAGCCAATTAAATACCCATCAGCCCCAGCATTTT
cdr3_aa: CASSQLNTHQPQHF

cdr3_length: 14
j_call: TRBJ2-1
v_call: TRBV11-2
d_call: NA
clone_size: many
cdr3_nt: TGTGCCAGCAGCTTGGCCGGGGGCTACAATGAGCAGTTCTTC
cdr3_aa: CASSLAGGYNEQFF

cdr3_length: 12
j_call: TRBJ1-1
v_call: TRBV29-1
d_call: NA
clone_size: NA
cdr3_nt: TGCAGCGTTGTTGTGGTCGGCACTGAAGCTTTCTTT
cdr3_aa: CSVVVVGTEAFF

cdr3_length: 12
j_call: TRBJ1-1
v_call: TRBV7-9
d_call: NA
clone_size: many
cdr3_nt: TGTGCCAGCAGCTTGTTACAGAATGAAGCTTTCTTT
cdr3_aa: CASSLLQNEAFF

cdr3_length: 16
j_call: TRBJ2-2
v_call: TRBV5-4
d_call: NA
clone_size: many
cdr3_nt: TGTGCCAGCAGCTTGAGGGGGGGGGCGAACACCGGGGAGCTGTTTTTT
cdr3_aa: CASSLRGGANTGELFF

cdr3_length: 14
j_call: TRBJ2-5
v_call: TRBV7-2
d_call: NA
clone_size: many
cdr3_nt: TGTGCCAGCAGCGATCGGGGGCCGGGGGAGACCCAGTACTTC
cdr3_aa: CASSDRGPGETQYF

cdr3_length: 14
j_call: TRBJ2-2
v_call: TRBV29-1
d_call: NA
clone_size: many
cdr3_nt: TGCAGCGTACGGGCACCGGTCGACACCGGGGAGCTGTTTTTT
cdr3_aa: CSVRAPVDTGELFF

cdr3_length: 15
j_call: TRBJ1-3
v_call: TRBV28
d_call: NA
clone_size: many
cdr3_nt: TGTGCCAGCAGTCCGACAGACAGGACCGGAAACACCATATATTTT
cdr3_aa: CASSPTDRTGNTIYF

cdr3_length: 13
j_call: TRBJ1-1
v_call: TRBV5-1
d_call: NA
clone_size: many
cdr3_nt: TGCGCCAGCAGCTTGAGGGAGGACACTGAAGCTTTCTTT
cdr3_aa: CASSLREDTEAFF

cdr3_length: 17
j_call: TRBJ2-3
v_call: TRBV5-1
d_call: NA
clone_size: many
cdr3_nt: TGCGCCAGCAGCTCCGTCTCGGGTCAGGGTTACACAGATACGCAGTATTTT
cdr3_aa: CASSSVSGQGYTDTQYF

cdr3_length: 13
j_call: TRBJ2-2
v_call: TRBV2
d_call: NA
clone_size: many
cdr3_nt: TGTGCCAGCAGGGGGGGGGCTGCCGGGGAGCTGTTTTTT
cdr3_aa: CASRGGAAGELFF

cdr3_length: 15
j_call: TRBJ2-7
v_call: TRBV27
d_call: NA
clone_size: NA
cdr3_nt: TGTGCCAGCAGTTACATAGGGCAGGGGGGCTACGAGCAGTACTTC
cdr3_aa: CASSYIGQGGYEQYF

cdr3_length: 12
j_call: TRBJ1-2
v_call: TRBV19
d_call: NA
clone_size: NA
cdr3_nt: TGTGCCAGTAGGATGAGTGTCTATGGCTACACCTTC
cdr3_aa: CASRMSVYGYTF

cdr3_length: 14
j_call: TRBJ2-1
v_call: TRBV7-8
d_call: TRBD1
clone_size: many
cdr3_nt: TGTGCCACGGCCCCGGGACAGGGATACAATGAGCAGTTCTTC
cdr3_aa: CATAPGQGYNEQFF

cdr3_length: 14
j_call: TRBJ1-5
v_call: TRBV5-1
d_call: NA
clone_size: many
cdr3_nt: TGCGCCAGCAGCTTGGGTTGGGGATCCCAGCCCCAGCATTTT
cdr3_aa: CASSLGWGSQPQHF

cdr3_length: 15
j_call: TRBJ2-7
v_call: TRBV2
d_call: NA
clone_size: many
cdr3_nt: TGTGCCACGAAGTTCGGACCCGGTCTCGCGGACGAGCAGTACTTC
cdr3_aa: CATKFGPGLADEQYF

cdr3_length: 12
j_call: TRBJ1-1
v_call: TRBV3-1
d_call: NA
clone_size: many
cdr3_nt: TGTGCCAGCAGCCAAGCGGGCGGGGAAGCTTTCTTT
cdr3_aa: CASSQAGGEAFF

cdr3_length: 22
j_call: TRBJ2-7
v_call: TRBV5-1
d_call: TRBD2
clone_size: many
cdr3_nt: TGCGCCAGCAGCTTACCGGGACAGGGACCCGGACTAGCGGGAGCTCCCGCCTACGAGCAGTACTTC
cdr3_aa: CASSLPGQGPGLAGAPAYEQYF

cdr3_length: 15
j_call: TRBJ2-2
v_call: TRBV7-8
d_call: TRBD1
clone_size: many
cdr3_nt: TGTGCCAGCAGCACGACAGGGGGCTACACCGGGGAGCTGTTTTTT
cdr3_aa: CASSTTGGYTGELFF

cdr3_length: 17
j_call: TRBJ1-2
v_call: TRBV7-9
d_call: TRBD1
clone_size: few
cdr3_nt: TGTGCCAGCAGCTTATGGACAGGGGCCTACGTTGGCTATGGCTACACCTTC
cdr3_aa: CASSLWTGAYVGYGYTF

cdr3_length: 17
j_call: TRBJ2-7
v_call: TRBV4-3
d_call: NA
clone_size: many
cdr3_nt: TGCGCCAGCAGCCAAGGGCCCCTCCAGGGGGGACCCTTCCAGCAGTACTTC
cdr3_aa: CASSQGPLQGGPFQQYF

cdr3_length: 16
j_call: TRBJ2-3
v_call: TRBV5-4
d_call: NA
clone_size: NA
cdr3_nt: TGTGCCAGCAGACCCGGGGTAGCGGTCTCCACAGATACGCAGTATTTT
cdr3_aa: CASRPGVAVSTDTQYF

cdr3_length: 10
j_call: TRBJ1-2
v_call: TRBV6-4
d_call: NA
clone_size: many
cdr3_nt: TGTGCCAGCAGTGACATTGGCTACACCTTC
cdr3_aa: CASSDIGYTF

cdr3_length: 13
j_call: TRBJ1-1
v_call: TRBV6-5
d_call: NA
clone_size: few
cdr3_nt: TGTGCCAGCACCCAGGGCCCGAACACTGAAGCTTTCTTT
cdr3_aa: CASTQGPNTEAFF

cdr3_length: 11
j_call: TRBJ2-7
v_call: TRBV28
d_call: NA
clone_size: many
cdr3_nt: TGTTCCAGCAGATGGGGCTACGAGCAGTACTTC
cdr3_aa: CSSRWGYEQYF

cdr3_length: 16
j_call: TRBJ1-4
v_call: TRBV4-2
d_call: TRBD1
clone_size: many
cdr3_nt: TGTGCCAGCAGCCAAGATAAGGACAGGGCGAATGAAAAACTGTTTTTT
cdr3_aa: CASSQDKDRANEKLFF

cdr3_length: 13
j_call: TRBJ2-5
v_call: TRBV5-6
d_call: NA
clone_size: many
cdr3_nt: TGTGCCAGCAGCTTGGTGGCGGGAGAGACCCAGTACTTC
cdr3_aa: CASSLVAGETQYF

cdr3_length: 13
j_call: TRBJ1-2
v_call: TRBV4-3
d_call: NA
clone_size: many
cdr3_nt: TGCGCCAGCAGCCCGATAGGGGGGCAGGGCTACACCTTC
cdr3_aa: CASSPIGGQGYTF

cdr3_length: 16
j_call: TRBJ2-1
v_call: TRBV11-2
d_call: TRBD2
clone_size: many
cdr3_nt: TGTGCCAGCAGCTCGGTCAGGGGACTAGCGGGGAGAAAGCAGTTCTTC
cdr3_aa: CASSSVRGLAGRKQFF

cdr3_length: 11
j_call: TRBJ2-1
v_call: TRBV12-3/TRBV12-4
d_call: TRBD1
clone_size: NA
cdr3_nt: TGTGCCAGCAGTTCCTGGACAGGGAAGTTCTTC
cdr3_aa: CASSSWTGKFF

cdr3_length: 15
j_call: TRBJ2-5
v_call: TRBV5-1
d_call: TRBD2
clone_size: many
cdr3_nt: TGCGCCAGCAGCGACTTAGCGGGAGTGGGGGAGACCCAGTACTTC
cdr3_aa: CASSDLAGVGETQYF

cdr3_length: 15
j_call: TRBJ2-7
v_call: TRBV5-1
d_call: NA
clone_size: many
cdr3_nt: TGCGCCAGCAGCCTTAATCGCGCGGGCTCCTACGAGCAGTACTTC
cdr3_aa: CASSLNRAGSYEQYF

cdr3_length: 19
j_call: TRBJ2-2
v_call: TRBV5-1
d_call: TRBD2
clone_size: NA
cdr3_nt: TGCGCCAGCAGCCCAACTAGCGGGAGGGCCGAATTCTACACCGGGGAGCTGTTTTTT
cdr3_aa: CASSPTSGRAEFYTGELFF

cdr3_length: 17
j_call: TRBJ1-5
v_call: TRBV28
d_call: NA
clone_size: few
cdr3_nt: TGTGCCAGCAGCCCACCCCGGGGCCAAACTAGGGATCAGCCCCAGCATTTT
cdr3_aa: CASSPPRGQTRDQPQHF

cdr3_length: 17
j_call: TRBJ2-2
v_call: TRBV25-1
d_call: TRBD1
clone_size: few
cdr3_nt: TGTGCCAGCAGTGACGCCATGGACAGGGGGAACACCGGGGAGCTGTTTTTT
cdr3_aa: CASSDAMDRGNTGELFF

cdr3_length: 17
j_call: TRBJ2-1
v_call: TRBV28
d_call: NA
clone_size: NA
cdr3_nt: TGTGCCAGCAGTTTAATCGGTGCTAGCGTGGAGAGGAATGAGCAGTTCTTC
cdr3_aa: CASSLIGASVERNEQFF

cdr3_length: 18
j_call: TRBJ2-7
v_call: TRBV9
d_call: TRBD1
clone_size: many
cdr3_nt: TGTGCCAGCAGCGCCGTCCGTAATCCCGGGACAGGCCCCTACGAGCAGTACTTC
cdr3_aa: CASSAVRNPGTGPYEQYF

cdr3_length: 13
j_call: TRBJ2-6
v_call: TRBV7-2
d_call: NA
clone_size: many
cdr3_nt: TGTGCCAGCAGCTTCAATCGGGCCAACGTCCTGACTTTC
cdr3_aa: CASSFNRANVLTF

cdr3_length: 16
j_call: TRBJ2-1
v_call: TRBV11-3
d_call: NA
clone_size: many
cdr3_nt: TGTGCCAGCAGCTTAGAGGGCGGATCAGGAGGCAATGAGCAGTTCTTC
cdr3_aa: CASSLEGGSGGNEQFF

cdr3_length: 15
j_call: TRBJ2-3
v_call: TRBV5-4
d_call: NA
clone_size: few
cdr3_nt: TGTGCCAGCAGTTCGGCGGGGACAGCAAGAGATACGCAGTATTTT
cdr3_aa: CASSSAGTARDTQYF

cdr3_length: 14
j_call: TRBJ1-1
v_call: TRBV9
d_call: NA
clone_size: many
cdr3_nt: TGTGCCAGCAGCGTAGAACAGACGGCTCGTGGGGCTTTCTTT
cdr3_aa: CASSVEQTARGAFF

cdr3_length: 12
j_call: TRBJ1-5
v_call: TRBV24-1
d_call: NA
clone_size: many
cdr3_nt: TGTGCCACCTCGAGGGGCAATCAGCCCCAGCATTTT
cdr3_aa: CATSRGNQPQHF

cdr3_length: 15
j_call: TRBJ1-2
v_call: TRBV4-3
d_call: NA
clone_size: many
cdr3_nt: TGCGCCAGCAGTCCTGGGGCGGGTGTTGTCTATGGCTACACCTTC
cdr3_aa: CASSPGAGVVYGYTF

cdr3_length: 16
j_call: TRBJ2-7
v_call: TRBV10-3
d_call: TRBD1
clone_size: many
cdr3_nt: TGTGCCATCAGTGTGTCGGCGGGACAGGGGGCACACGAGCAGTACTTC
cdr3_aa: CAISVSAGQGAHEQYF

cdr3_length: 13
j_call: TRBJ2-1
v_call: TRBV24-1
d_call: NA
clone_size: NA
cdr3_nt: TGTGCCACCAGTGATTTGCTGGAGGGGGAGCAGTTCTTC
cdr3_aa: CATSDLLEGEQFF